Below are 4 T cell receptor beta chains sequenced from a single sample in a study of tissue T cells after allogeneic stem cell transplantation. The repertoire was sequenced with immunoSEQ multiplex PCR; TCRdb's copy has only in-frame clones and lacks some. The data show about 22,000 clones, just under 75% seen once. Material: spleen. The source of these receptors is a female BALB/c mouse in good health. As its MHC haplotype, the strain has H2-d.

Only one count was recorded for this clone. Mouse germline and gene names are used. The CDR3 goes on 1 residue after the read ends, and that part is filled in from the germline J gene. The chain joins TRBV19 to TRBJ1-3, with a weak D call TRBD1 (5 bases). Germline assignment: CDR1 FNHDT and CDR2 SITEND (reference sequence). This CDR3 is 14 amino acids long. V was cut by 1 base and J by 3 bases, with 8 bases left in between. The CDR3 bases that were read are TGTGCCAGCAGTATAAGAGGGGTTGGAAATACGCTCTAT. It yields the protein CASSIRGVGNTLY. Given in full, the CDR3 is CASSIRGVGNTLYF.

Turning to this clone: The listed genes are named as in mouse. The read ends 1 residue early relative to the CDR3; the germline J gene fills the gap. J is TRBJ1-1 and V is TRBV5, with TRBD1 matching over 7 bases. Germline CDR1 and CDR2: LGHNA and YNLKQL (reference sequence). The ends lost 2 bases at V and 0 bases at J; junction bases unmatched: 3. The CDR3 loop spans 15 amino acids. CDR3 sequence reads: CASSQTGTANTEVFF. The CDR3 bases that were read are TGTGCCAGCAGCCAAACCGGGACAGCAAACACAGAAGTCTTC.

This clone was seen just once. Gene and germline names: mouse. The CDR3 extends 1 residue past the end of the read, so its final part is completed from the germline J gene. This sequence joins TRBV13-1 and TRBJ2-3, with D possibly being TRBD1 (6 bases). This CDR3 comprises 13 residues. Germline CDR1 NSHNY, CDR2 SYGAGN. V lost 2 bases and J 4 bases, leaving 8 bases between the germline ends. The sequenced part of the CDR3 DNA is TGTGCCAGCAGTGAACAGGGAACAGAAACGCTGTAT. Its protein is CASSEQGTETLY. The CDR3 in full is CASSEQGTETLYF.

For this clone: Genes and germline come from the mouse. The read ends 1 residue shy of where the CDR3 ends; the end is completed using the germline J gene. This sequence joins TRBV15 and TRBJ2-7; D possibly corresponds to TRBD1 (6 bases). The V and J ends lost 1 base and 2 bases respectively, with 9 bases between them. The CDR3 runs 14 residues. Germline loops: CDR1 SGHND, CDR2 FRSKSL. This chain's CDR3 is CASSLGTETYEQYF. CDR3 DNA (partial): TGTGCCAGCAGTTTAGGGACAGAAACCTATGAACAGTAC.